A single sample gave rise to the 25 T cell receptor beta chains below, sequenced in a study of OX40 agonist ivuxolimab in advanced cancers. The library was generated by the immunoSEQ multiplex PCR assay. The table was pulled from immuneACCESS by TCRdb, which kept in-frame rearrangements only. Such tables lose some clones; where checked, under half of the loss comes from unresolved V genes, and the rest has no known cause. The sample profile shows fewer than 25,000 clones; approximately 85% of them were found once. The ten top clones hold about 50% of the sample. Sample: CD4+ or CD8+ T cells sorted from blood, taken in a trial of the OX40 agonist ivuxolimab. These receptors were collected from an adult with an advanced solid tumor such as melanoma, head and neck, liver or kidney cancer.

The genes are TRBV5-1 and TRBJ2-1, with D possibly matching TRBD1 (5 bases). Trimming took off 2 bases at V and 8 bases at J, with 11 bases between the two ends. Germline CDR1 reads SGHRS; CDR2 reads YFSETQ. The CDR3 has 13 residues. The CDR3 region is CASSLMGLDEQFF. Written as DNA, the CDR3 is TGCGCCAGCAGCTTAATGGGGCTGGATGAGCAGTTCTTC.

This chain joins TRBV20-1 and TRBJ2-1, with D unclear. The CDR3 contains 11 residues. CDR1 is DFQATT, CDR2 SNEGSKA, per germline (reference sequence). V lost 8 bases to trimming and J lost 3 bases, with 8 bases between them. This CDR3 reads CSLGHYNEQFF. The CDR3 DNA reads as TGCAGTCTCGGCCACTACAATGAGCAGTTCTTC.

The chain employs TRBV27 and TRBJ2-7; 7 bases agree with TRBD1. This CDR3 has 14 residues. The germline gives CDR1 MNHEY, CDR2 SMNVEV (reference sequence). The V gene end was trimmed by 0 bases and the J gene end by 4 bases; junction bases not matched to a gene: 3. The CDR3: CASSLSGQPYEQYF. CDR3 nucleotides: TGTGCCAGCAGTTTATCGGGACAGCCGTACGAGCAGTACTTC.

J is TRBJ1-2 and V is TRBV5-6; D gene uncertain. The germline gives CDR1 SGHDT, CDR2 YYEEEE. Trimming stripped 4 bases from V and 9 bases from J, with 16 bases between. This CDR3 contains 13 residues. Here the CDR3 reads CASSPSVLDSYTF. The DNA for the CDR3 is TGTGCCAGCAGCCCGAGTGTGTTGGATAGCTACACCTTC.

CDR3 in DNA: TGCGCCAGCAGCCCCCACGGGGCACCCTACGAGCAGTACTTC. Amino acid sequence: CASSPHGAPYEQYF. The chain recombines TRBV4-1 with TRBJ2-7; perhaps D is TRBD1 or TRBD2 (5 bases each). CDR1 is MGHRA and CDR2 is YSYEKL in the germline V gene. The CDR3 covers 14 residues. V shed 4 bases and J shed 2 bases, with 12 bases lying between them.

This rearrangement joins TRBV10-1 to TRBJ1-1; D uncertain. Germline values: CDR1 WNHNN, CDR2 SYGVQD (reference sequence). The V and J ends lost 5 bases and 1 base respectively, with 8 bases between them. The CDR3 is 13 residues long. CDR3 in amino acids: CASSSNRNTEAFF. The DNA for the CDR3 is TGCGCCAGCAGTTCTAACAGGAACACTGAAGCTTTCTTT.

The V and J genes are TRBV13 and TRBJ1-6, with no clear D. Trimming took 0 bases from V and 7 from J, leaving 7 bases between them. Germline lookup yields CDR1 PRHDT and CDR2 FYEKMQ (reference sequence). There are 14 residues in the CDR3. This chain's CDR3 is CASSLGGSNSPLHF. The CDR3 nucleotides read TGTGCCAGCAGCTTAGGGGGAAGCAATTCACCCCTCCACTTT.

V usage is TRBV28 and J usage is TRBJ1-1; D is perhaps TRBD1 (5 bases). Looked up from germline, CDR1 is MDHEN and CDR2 is SYDVKM. The ends were cut back, 6 bases at V and 4 bases at J, with 9 bases in the middle. The CDR3 spans 12 residues. CDR3 DNA: TGTGCCAGCAGCAGGGATTCCACTGAAGCTTTCTTT. Translated: CASSRDSTEAFF.

This clone showed up just once. The gene calls are TRBV6-5 and TRBJ2-5; no clear D gene. V was trimmed by 0 bases and J by 7 bases, leaving 15 bases between them. Germline lookup yields CDR1 MNHEY and CDR2 SVGAGI. This CDR3 contains 15 residues. CDR3 in DNA: TGTGCCAGCAGTTACTCGAATTGGCCCATTGCGACCCAGTACTTC. It encodes CASSYSNWPIATQYF.

The gene calls are TRBV9 and TRBJ2-7; 9 bases map to TRBD1. The trim removed 3 bases at V and 5 bases at J, leaving 3 bases unmatched. The germline V gene encodes CDR1 SGDLS and CDR2 YYNGEE. CDR3 size: 13 residues. CDR3 residues: CASSGTGDNEQYF. CDR3 DNA sequence: TGTGCCAGCAGCGGGACAGGGGACAACGAGCAGTACTTC.

The rearrangement uses TRBV6-5 and TRBJ2-1, with D perhaps matching TRBD1 (6 bases). The germline V and J ends were trimmed by 8 bases and 4 bases, with 18 bases remaining between them. The CDR3 loop spans 15 amino acids. Per the germline V gene, CDR1 is MNHEY and CDR2 is SVGAGI. CDR3 amino acids: CASQKDSASYNEQFF. DNA for the CDR3: TGTGCCAGCCAAAAGGACAGCGCCTCTTACAATGAGCAGTTCTTC.

This rearrangement joins TRBV11-2 to TRBJ1-4, with 11 bases matching TRBD1. Germline values: CDR1 SGHAT, CDR2 FQNNGV. V lost 4 bases to trimming and J lost 4 bases; unmatched junction nucleotides: 5. This CDR3 has 16 amino acids. CDR3 nucleotide sequence: TGTGCCAGCAGCTCTGGACAGGGGGCGCATAATGAAAAACTGTTTTTT. Encoded protein: CASSSGQGAHNEKLFF.

The chain employs TRBV28 and TRBJ1-1; D might be TRBD1 (5 bases). The germline V gene encodes CDR1 MDHEN and CDR2 SYDVKM. Deletions cut 1 base from V and 7 bases from J, with 13 bases between. The CDR3 totals 14 residues. The CDR3 DNA sequence: TGTGCCAGCAGTTTATTCCGCCGGGGGAGTGAAGCTTTCTTT. This codes for CASSLFRRGSEAFF.

This chain connects TRBV7-9 to TRBJ1-1; maybe TRBD1 (6 bases). Germline V gives CDR1 SEHNR, CDR2 FQNEAQ (reference sequence). The length of the CDR3 is 13 residues. Trimming removed 4 bases from V and 4 bases from J, with 10 bases in between. CDR3 protein: CASSSGTITEAFF. The CDR3 nucleotides are TGTGCCAGCAGCTCCGGGACAATCACTGAAGCTTTCTTT.

CDR3: CASSLESPLENPTNEQFF. In DNA form, the CDR3 reads TGTGCCAGCAGCTTAGAGTCGCCCCTAGAAAACCCCACCAATGAGCAGTTCTTC. V gene TRBV11-2 combines with J gene TRBJ2-1; D not certain. Germline V lookup: CDR1 SGHAT, CDR2 FQNNGV. This CDR3 is 18 amino acids long. Trimming took off 0 bases at V and 6 bases at J, with 21 bases between the two ends. Variable domain in full (rest from reference TRBV11-2 and TRBJ2-1): EAGVAQSPRYKIIEKRQSVAFWCNPISGHATLYWYQQILGQGPKLLIQFQNNGVVDDSQLPKDRFSAERLKGVDSTLKIQPAKLEDSAVYLCASSLESPLENPTNEQFFGPGTRLTVL.

The CDR3 spells CASSLGGGTHTDTQYF. The CDR3 bases are TGTGCCAGCAGCCTAGGAGGGGGAACTCACACAGATACGCAGTATTTT. The chain joins TRBV11-2 to TRBJ2-3, with D possibly being TRBD1 or TRBD2 (6 bases each). CDR1 is SGHAT, CDR2 FQNNGV, per germline. V lost 5 bases and J lost 2, with 17 bases in between. CDR3 length equals 16 residues. The full variable domain, rest sourced from reference TRBV11-2 and TRBJ2-3, is EAGVAQSPRYKIIEKRQSVAFWCNPISGHATLYWYQQILGQGPKLLIQFQNNGVVDDSQLPKDRFSAERLKGVDSTLKIQPAKLEDSAVYLCASSLGGGTHTDTQYFGPGTRLTVL.

This clone has just a few counts. The chain is built from TRBV7-9 and TRBJ1-5; 7 bases are shared with TRBD1. The CDR3 spans 15 residues. Germline lookup yields CDR1 SEHNR and CDR2 FQNEAQ (reference sequence). The V and J ends lost 5 bases and 8 bases, in that order; junction bases with no gene match: 12. The CDR3 bases are TGTGCCAGCAGCCCAGGGGGGGGTAATGTGGAGCCCCAGCATTTT. Its translation is CASSPGGGNVEPQHF.

This clone was found a few times. The CDR3 region has the DNA TGTGCCAGCAGTTTACGCGGAGCTGATGGCTACACCTTC. Protein product: CASSLRGADGYTF. V and J are TRBV6-4 and TRBJ1-2; the D is unclear. The CDR3 extends over 13 amino acids. V was pared by 5 bases and J by 6 bases, with 13 bases between. Germline V gene data show CDR1 as MRHNA and CDR2 as SNTAGT.

V usage is TRBV6-4 and J usage is TRBJ2-2; TRBD1 matches 7 bases. CDR3 length: 15 residues. V lost 11 bases and J lost 1; bases outside the gene matches: 10. Germline lookup yields CDR1 MRHNA and CDR2 SNTAGT. For the CDR3, the DNA is TGTGCCCCCATCCCCACAGGGGTGAACACCGGGGAGCTGTTTTTT. As protein: CAPIPTGVNTGELFF.

The chain is built from TRBV9 and TRBJ1-2; 7 bases align to TRBD1. The V gene end was trimmed by 3 bases and the J gene end by 4 bases; junction bases not matched to a gene: 9. This CDR3 spans 15 amino acids. Germline lookup yields CDR1 SGDLS and CDR2 YYNGEE. CDR3 sequence reads: CASSEPTGTAYGYTF. The CDR3 DNA sequence: TGTGCCAGCAGCGAACCAACCGGGACAGCCTATGGCTACACCTTC.

This chain links TRBV29-1 with TRBJ1-2; the D gene is possibly TRBD1 (5 bases). There are 13 residues in the CDR3. V lost 4 bases to trimming and J lost 2 bases, with 11 bases between them. CDR1 is SQVTM and CDR2 is ANQGSEA in the germline V gene. In DNA form, the CDR3 reads TGCAGCGTTGTGAACAGACAGAACTATGGCTACACCTTC. Protein: CSVVNRQNYGYTF.

This clone was detected once. The V call is TRBV28, the J call TRBJ2-7; D is uncertain. Trimming removed 6 bases at V and 2 bases at J, with 14 bases between. CDR3 length: 14 amino acids. Germline lookup yields CDR1 MDHEN and CDR2 SYDVKM. CDR3 sequence (DNA): TGTGCCAGCAGACCTCGACCCAGAGCCTACGAGCAGTACTTC. Encoded protein: CASRPRPRAYEQYF.

This chain links TRBV11-2 with TRBJ2-2; no clear D. In germline, CDR1 is SGHAT, CDR2 FQNNGV. The V and J ends lost 5 bases and 4 bases respectively, with 17 bases between them. The CDR3 is 16 amino acids. CDR3 loop: CASSPSRDPLTGELFF. CDR3 nucleotides: TGTGCCAGCAGCCCCAGCCGCGACCCCCTCACCGGGGAGCTGTTTTTT. Full variable domain (rest looked up from reference TRBV11-2 and TRBJ2-2): EAGVAQSPRYKIIEKRQSVAFWCNPISGHATLYWYQQILGQGPKLLIQFQNNGVVDDSQLPKDRFSAERLKGVDSTLKIQPAKLEDSAVYLCASSPSRDPLTGELFFGEGSRLTVL.

This clone has a handful of counts. The rearrangement uses TRBV28 and TRBJ2-2; D gene unclear. CDR3 length: 12 residues. The V end was cut by 10 bases, the J end by 3 bases, with 9 bases between. CDR1 is MDHEN, CDR2 SYDVKM, per germline. The CDR3 loop is CATLSYTGELFF. The CDR3 DNA follows: TGTGCCACCTTATCTTACACCGGGGAGCTGTTTTTT.

This sequence joins TRBV10-3 and TRBJ1-2; 8 nucleotides line up with TRBD1. This CDR3 has 13 residues. Trimming removed 6 bases from V and 6 bases from J; junction bases left unmatched: 6. Germline CDR1 reads ENHRY; CDR2 reads SYGVKD. The CDR3 bases are TGTGCCATCAGCTACGGACAGGGTGATGGCTACACCTTC. Translation: CAISYGQGDGYTF.